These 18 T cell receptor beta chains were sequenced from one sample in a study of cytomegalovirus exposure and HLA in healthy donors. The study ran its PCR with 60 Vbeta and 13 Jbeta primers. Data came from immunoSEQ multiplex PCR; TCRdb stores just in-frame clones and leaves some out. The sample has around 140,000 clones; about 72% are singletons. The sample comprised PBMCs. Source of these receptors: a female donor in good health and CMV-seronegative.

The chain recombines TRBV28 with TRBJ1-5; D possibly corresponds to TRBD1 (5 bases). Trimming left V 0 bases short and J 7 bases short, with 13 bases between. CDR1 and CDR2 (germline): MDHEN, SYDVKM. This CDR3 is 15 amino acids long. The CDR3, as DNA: TGTGCCAGCAGTTTATGGGGGGGAAGAGGACAGCCCCAGCATTTT. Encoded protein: CASSLWGGRGQPQHF.

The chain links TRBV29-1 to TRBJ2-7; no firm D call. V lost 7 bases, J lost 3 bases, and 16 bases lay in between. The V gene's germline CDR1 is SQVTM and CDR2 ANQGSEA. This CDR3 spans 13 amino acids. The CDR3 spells CSARSSAIYEQYF. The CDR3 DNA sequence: TGCAGCGCCCGATCGAGCGCCATCTACGAGCAGTACTTC.

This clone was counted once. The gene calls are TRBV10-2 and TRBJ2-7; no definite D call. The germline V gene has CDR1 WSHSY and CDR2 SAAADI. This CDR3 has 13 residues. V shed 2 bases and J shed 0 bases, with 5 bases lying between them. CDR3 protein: CASSERSSYEQYF. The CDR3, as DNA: TGCGCCAGCAGTGAGCGGAGCTCCTACGAGCAGTACTTC.

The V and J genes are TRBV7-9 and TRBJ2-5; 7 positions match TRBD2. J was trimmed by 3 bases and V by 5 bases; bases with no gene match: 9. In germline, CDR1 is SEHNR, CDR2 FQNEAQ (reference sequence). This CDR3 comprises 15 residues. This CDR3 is CASSRIGLDKETQYF. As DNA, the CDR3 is TGTGCCAGCAGCCGTATCGGACTAGATAAAGAGACCCAGTACTTC.

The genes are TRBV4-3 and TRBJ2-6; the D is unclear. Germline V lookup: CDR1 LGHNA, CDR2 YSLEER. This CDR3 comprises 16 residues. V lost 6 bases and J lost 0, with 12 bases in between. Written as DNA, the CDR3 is TGCGCCAGCAGTCCCGACACCTACTCTGGGGCCAACGTCCTGACTTTC. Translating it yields CASSPDTYSGANVLTF.

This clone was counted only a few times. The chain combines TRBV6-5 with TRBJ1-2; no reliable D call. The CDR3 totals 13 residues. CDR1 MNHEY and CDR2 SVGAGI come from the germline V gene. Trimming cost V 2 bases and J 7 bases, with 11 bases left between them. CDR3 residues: CASSYDINGGYTF. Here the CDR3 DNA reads TGTGCCAGCAGTTACGACATTAACGGTGGCTACACCTTC.

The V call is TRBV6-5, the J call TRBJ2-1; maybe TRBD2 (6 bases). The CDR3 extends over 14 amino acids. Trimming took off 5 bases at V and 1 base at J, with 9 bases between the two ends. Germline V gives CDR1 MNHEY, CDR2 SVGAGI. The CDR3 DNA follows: TGTGCCAGCAGTCTTAGCGGATCCTACAATGAGCAGTTCTTC. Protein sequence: CASSLSGSYNEQFF.

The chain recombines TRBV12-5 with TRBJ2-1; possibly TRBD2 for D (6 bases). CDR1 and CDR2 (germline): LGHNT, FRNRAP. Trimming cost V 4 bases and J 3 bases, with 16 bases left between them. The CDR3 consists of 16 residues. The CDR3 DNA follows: TGTGCTAGTGGTTCCTTTAGCGGAACTATCTACAATGAGCAGTTCTTC. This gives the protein CASGSFSGTIYNEQFF.

The CDR3 DNA is TGTGCCATACAGGGCGGGAGCTCCTACAATGAGCAGTTCTTC. Translation gives CAIQGGSSYNEQFF. V gene TRBV28 combines with J gene TRBJ2-1, with D tentatively TRBD2 (7 bases). Per the germline V gene, CDR1 is MDHEN and CDR2 is SYDVKM. The length of the CDR3 is 14 residues. Deletions cut 10 bases from V and 0 bases from J, with 13 bases between.

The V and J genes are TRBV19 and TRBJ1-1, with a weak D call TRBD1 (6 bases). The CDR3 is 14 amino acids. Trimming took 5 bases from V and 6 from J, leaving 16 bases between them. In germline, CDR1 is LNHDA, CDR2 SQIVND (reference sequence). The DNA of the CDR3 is TGTGCCAGTAGTCAAATGGGGGGGGGCGCTGAAGCTTTCTTT. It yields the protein CASSQMGGGAEAFF. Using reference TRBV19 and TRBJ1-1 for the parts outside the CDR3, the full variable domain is DGGITQSPKYLFRKEGQNVTLSCEQNLNHDAMYWYRQDPGQGLRLIYYSQIVNDFQKGDIAEGYSVSREKKESFPLTVTSAQKNPTAFYLCASSQMGGGAEAFFGQGTRLTVV.

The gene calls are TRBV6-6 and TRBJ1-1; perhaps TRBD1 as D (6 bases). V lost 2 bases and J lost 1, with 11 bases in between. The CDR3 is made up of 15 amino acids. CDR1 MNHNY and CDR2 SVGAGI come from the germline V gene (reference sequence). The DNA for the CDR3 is TGTGCCAGCAGTTACCTAGGGGGACAGAACACTGAAGCTTTCTTT. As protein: CASSYLGGQNTEAFF.

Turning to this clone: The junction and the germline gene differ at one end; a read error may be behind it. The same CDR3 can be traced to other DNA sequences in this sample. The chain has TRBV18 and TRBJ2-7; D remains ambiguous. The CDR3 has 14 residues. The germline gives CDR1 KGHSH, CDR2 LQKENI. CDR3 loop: CASSPGQTSYEQYF. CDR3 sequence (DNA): TGTGCCAGCTCACCGGGCCAGACCTCCTACGAGCAGTATTTC.

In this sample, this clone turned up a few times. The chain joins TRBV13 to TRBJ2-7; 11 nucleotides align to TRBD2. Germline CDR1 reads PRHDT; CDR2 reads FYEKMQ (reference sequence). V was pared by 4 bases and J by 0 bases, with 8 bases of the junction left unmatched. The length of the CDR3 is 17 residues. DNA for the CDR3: TGTGCCAGCAGCTCCTTAATACTAGCGGGAGCCTCCTACGAGCAGTACTTC. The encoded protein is CASSSLILAGASYEQYF.

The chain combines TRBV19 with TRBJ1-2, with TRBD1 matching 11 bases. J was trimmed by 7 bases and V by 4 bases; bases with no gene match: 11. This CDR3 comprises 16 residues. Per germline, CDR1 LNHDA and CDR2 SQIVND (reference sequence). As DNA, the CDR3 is TGTGCCAGTAGTACTTCCGGGACAGGGGGATTAATTGGCTACACCTTC. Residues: CASSTSGTGGLIGYTF.

The CDR3, as DNA: TGTGCCAGCAGCGAGACAGGGGGCAGCACAGATACGCAGTATTTT. This codes for CASSETGGSTDTQYF. The chain uses TRBV2 and TRBJ2-3, with 10 bases lining up with TRBD1. Losses at the gene ends were 6 bases for V and 0 bases for J; bases not matched to a gene: 3. Per the germline V gene, CDR1 is SNHLY and CDR2 is FYNNEI. The CDR3 sequence is 15 residues long.

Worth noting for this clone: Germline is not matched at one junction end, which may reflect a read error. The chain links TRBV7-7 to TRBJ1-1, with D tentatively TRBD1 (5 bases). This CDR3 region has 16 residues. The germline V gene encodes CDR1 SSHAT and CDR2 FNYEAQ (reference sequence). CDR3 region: CASSSWDGLTGAEAFF. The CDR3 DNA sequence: TGTGCTAGCAGCTCCTGGGACGGTCTTACGGGGGCTGAAGCTTTCTTT.

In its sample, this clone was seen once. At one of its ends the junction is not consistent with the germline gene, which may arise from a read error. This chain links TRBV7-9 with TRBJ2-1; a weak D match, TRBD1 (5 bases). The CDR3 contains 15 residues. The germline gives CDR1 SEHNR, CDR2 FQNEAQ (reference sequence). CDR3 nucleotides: TGTGCCGGCAGCTCCGACAGAACCACCTACAATGAGCAGTTCTTC. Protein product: CAGSSDRTTYNEQFF.

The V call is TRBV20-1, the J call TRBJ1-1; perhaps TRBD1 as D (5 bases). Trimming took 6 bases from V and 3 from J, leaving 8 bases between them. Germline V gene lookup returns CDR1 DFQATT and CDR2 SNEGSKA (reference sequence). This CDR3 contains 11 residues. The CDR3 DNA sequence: TGCAGTGCCAGGGCGGACACTGAAGCTTTCTTT. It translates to CSARADTEAFF.